Each of the 8 T cell receptor beta chains below was sequenced from the same sample in a study of T cells in Graves' hyperthyroidism and ophthalmopathy. TCR beta CDR3 regions were amplified from RNA transcripts. Initially, a first-round RT-PCR of the TCR CDR3 employed the HTBI primer set. TCRdb redid the calling of the multiplex PCR reads with MiXCR, one entry per CDR3 protein. The sample includes tens of thousands of distinct CDR3 sequences, around 48% of them seen just once. The sample taken for sequencing was blood. The receptors stem from a woman aged 45-65 years with Graves' hyperthyroidism that later progressed to Graves' ophthalmopathy.

This clonotype was found many times. This chain links TRBV7-2 with TRBJ1-3; no reliable D call. Trimming stripped 1 base from V and 2 bases from J, with 9 bases between. The CDR3 length is 15 residues. Looked up from germline, CDR1 is SGHTA and CDR2 is FQGNSA. CDR3 sequence (DNA): TGTGCCAGCAGCTTAGGATTCGGGACTGGAAACACCATATATTTT. Encoded protein: CASSLGFGTGNTIYF.

This chain uses TRBV5-1 with TRBJ2-2, with D perhaps matching TRBD1 (5 bases). The CDR3 loop spans 13 amino acids. Looked up from germline, CDR1 is SGHRS and CDR2 is YFSETQ. V shed 1 base and J shed 8 bases, with 9 bases lying between them. The CDR3 region is CASSLSRTGELFF. The DNA for the CDR3 is TGCGCCAGCAGCTTGTCCCGGACAGGGGAGCTGTTTTTT.

The chain combines TRBV7-9 with TRBJ2-7, with 11 nucleotides matching TRBD1. The CDR3 spans 16 residues. CDR1 is SEHNR, CDR2 FQNEAQ, per germline (reference sequence). Trimming took 1 base from V and 1 from J; bases not matched to a gene: 3. The CDR3 nucleotides are TGTGCCAGCAGCTTAGGGGGACAGGGGGTTTCCTACGAGCAGTACTTC. Translated: CASSLGGQGVSYEQYF.

The rearrangement joins TRBV24-1 to TRBJ1-1, with D uncertain. The ends were cut back, 2 bases at V and 6 bases at J, with 3 bases in the middle. The CDR3 runs to 11 residues. CDR1 is KGHDR and CDR2 is SFDVKD in the germline V gene. In DNA, the CDR3 is TGTGCCACCAGTGATTCGCCTGAAGCTTTCTTT. Translation gives CATSDSPEAFF.

The chain combines TRBV2 with TRBJ1-5, with D perhaps matching TRBD1 (5 bases). Germline V gives CDR1 SNHLY, CDR2 FYNNEI. The CDR3 has 16 residues. The V and J ends lost 6 bases and 5 bases respectively, with 20 bases between them. The CDR3 sequence: CASRGPEGRLDQPQHF. Here the CDR3 DNA reads TGTGCCAGCAGGGGACCTGAGGGGCGTTTAGATCAGCCCCAGCATTTT.

The V call is TRBV9, the J call TRBJ2-5; D perhaps matches TRBD1 (6 bases). CDR1 is SGDLS, CDR2 YYNGEE, per germline. V was cut by 3 bases and J by 2 bases, with 11 bases left in between. This CDR3 is built from 14 residues. The CDR3 DNA reads TGTGCCAGCAGCGCGCAGGGGAGTCAAGAGACCCAGTACTTC. It specifies CASSAQGSQETQYF. Full variable domain (outside the CDR3, taken from reference TRBV9 and TRBJ2-5): DSGVTQTPKHLITATGQRVTLRCSPRSGDLSVYWYQQSLDQGLQFLIQYYNGEERAKGNILERFSAQQFPDLHSELNLSSLELGDSALYFCASSAQGSQETQYFGPGTRLLVL.

The chain uses TRBV10-3 and TRBJ2-1, with 11 bases lining up with TRBD2. The CDR3 is 17 amino acids. The V gene's germline CDR1 is ENHRY and CDR2 SYGVKD. With 0 bases clipped from V and 15 bases from J, the junction kept 16 bases outside the gene matches. CDR3 DNA sequence: TGTGCCATCAGTGAGTCGACGGTACTAGCGGGAGCCCCGGATCCGTTCTTC. Translated: CAISESTVLAGAPDPFF.

Only one count was recorded for this clonotype. The gene calls are TRBV10-3 and TRBJ2-1, with 14 bases lining up with TRBD2. With 7 bases clipped from V and 9 bases from J, the junction kept 5 bases outside the gene matches. The CDR3 runs to 14 residues. Germline CDR1 and CDR2: ENHRY and SYGVKD. In nucleotides, the CDR3 is TGTGCCATCAAAGGGACTAGCGGGAGCGGTGAGCAGTTCTTC. This sequence encodes CAIKGTSGSGEQFF.